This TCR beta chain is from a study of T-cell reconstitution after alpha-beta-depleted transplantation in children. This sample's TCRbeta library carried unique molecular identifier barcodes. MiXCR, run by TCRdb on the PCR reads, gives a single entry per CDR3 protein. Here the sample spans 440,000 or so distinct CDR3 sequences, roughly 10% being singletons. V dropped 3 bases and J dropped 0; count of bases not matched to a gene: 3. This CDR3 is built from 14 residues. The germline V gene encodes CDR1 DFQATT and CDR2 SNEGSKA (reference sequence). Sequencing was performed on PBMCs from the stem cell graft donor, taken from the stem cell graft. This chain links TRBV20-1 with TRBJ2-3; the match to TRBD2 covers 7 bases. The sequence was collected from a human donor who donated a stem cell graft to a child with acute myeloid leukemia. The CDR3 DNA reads TGCAGTGCTAGCGCTAGCGGAAGCACAGATACGCAGTATTTT. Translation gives CSASASGSTDTQYF.